This entry lists 2 T cell receptor beta chains sequenced from one sample in a study of cytotoxic CD8 clonotypes in ibrutinib-treated CLL. This table comes from immunoSEQ multiplex PCR, and its TCRdb copy is limited to in-frame clones, with some not included. The data show about 140,000 clones, with more than 75% seen just once and 6% to 9.5% held by the top ten. The specimen was PBMCs, collected after 36 months of ibrutinib treatment. The receptors here all came from a human donor with chronic lymphocytic leukemia.

The CDR3 reads CASRSGRGYTF. The CDR3 DNA is TGTGCCAGTAGGTCAGGGCGGGGCTACACCTTC. The rearrangement joins TRBV19 to TRBJ1-2; possibly TRBD1 for D (5 bases). Germline CDR1 is LNHDA and CDR2 is SQIVND (reference sequence). With 6 bases removed from V and 8 bases from J, the gap between germline ends came to 10 bases. The CDR3 is 11 amino acids.

About this clone itself: Sequence at one end of the junction differs from germline and may be a read error. The V call is TRBV13, the J call TRBJ1-1; D uncertain. The CDR3 is 13 residues long. The germline gives CDR1 PRHDT, CDR2 FYEKMQ (reference sequence). CDR3 in amino acids: CASSPGRNAEAFF. The CDR3 DNA reads as TGTGCCAGCAGCCCGGGGAGGAACGCTGAAGCTTTCTTT.